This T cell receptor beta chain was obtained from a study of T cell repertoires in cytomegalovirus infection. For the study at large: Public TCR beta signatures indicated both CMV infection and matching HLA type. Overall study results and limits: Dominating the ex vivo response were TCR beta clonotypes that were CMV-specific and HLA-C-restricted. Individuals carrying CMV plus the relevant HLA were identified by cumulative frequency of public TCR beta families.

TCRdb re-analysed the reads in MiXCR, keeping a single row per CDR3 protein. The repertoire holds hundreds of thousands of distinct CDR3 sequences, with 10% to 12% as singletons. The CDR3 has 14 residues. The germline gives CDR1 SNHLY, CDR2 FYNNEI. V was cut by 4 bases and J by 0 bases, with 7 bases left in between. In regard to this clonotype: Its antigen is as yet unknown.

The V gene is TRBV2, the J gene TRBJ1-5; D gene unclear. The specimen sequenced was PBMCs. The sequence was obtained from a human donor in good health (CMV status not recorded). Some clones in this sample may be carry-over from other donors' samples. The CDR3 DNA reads TGTGCCAGCAGTGTAAGGTATAGCAATCAGCCCCAGCATTTT. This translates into CASSVRYSNQPQHF.